The 3 T cell receptor beta chains below come from one sample, sequenced in a study of blood T cell repertoires in COVID-19. TCRdb's table, derived via immunoSEQ multiplex PCR, lists solely in-frame clones and lacks some. The sample yields more than 120,000 clones, more than 70% seen once. The sample comprised peripheral blood. Receptors originate from a human donor in a cohort sampled during active COVID-19.

This chain links TRBV7-2 with TRBJ2-1, with 12 positions matching TRBD2. Germline lookup yields CDR1 SGHTA and CDR2 FQGNSA. With V trimmed by 1 base and J by 6 bases, 4 bases remained unmatched. The CDR3 has 16 amino acids. The CDR3 coding sequence is TGTGCCAGCAGCTTAGTTCTAGCGGGGGGGCTCAATGAGCAGTTCTTC. This encodes CASSLVLAGGLNEQFF.

The chain combines TRBV24-1 with TRBJ2-1, with D possibly matching TRBD1 (6 bases). Trimming took off 6 bases at V and 2 bases at J, with 13 bases between the two ends. Germline CDR1 KGHDR, CDR2 SFDVKD. The CDR3 contains 15 residues. The CDR3 DNA sequence: TGTGCCACCAGTAAAGAGGGGGAAGCCTACAATGAGCAGTTCTTC. Translation gives CATSKEGEAYNEQFF.

The J gene is TRBJ2-7, the V gene TRBV7-9, with 7 nucleotides matching TRBD1. The V and J ends lost 5 bases and 6 bases, in that order; junction bases with no gene match: 13. CDR1 and CDR2 (germline): SEHNR, FQNEAQ (reference sequence). The CDR3 has 15 amino acids. This chain's CDR3 is CASSDQTDRAGEQYF. In nucleotides, the CDR3 is TGTGCCAGCAGCGACCAAACCGACAGGGCGGGCGAGCAGTACTTC.